One and the same sample provided the 25 T cell receptor beta chains below, sequenced in a study of a mutant IDH1 vaccine in newly diagnosed glioma. Their antigen targets remain unknown. Indicated time point: week 23, last vaccination. Topical imiquimod accompanied each vaccine dose, which consisted of 300 ug of mutant IDH1 20-mer peptide. TCRdb's copy holds only in-frame clones and misses some; the assay was immunoSEQ multiplex PCR. This sample carries fewer than 35,000 clones, 85% to 90% of them seen once, and the ten largest clones take 2% to 3%. The sequenced sample was PBMCs, obtained from a glioma patient whose treatment included an IDH1 peptide vaccine. The source of these receptors is a man in his forties with glioma.

This clone was seen only once. This rearrangement joins TRBV5-4 to TRBJ2-7; TRBD2 aligns across 10 bases. This CDR3 comprises 17 residues. Trimming at V came to 4 bases and at J to 5 bases, leaving 15 bases not matched to a gene. Germline V CDR1 and CDR2: SGHNT, YYREEE (reference sequence). The CDR3 nucleotides read TGTGCCAGCAGCCAAGCGGGAGCGGGGGGGCCCGTCAACGAGCAGTACGTC. Its protein is CASSQAGAGGPVNEQYV.

The genes are TRBV10-1 and TRBJ2-5, with TRBD1 matching over 11 bases. J gave up 4 bases and V 4 bases, and 5 bases lay outside the gene matches. Germline-derived CDR1 and CDR2 are WNHNN and SYGVQD (reference sequence). The CDR3 is made up of 15 amino acids. In nucleotides, the CDR3 is TGCGCCAGCAGTGGGGGGACAGGGGGATTAGAGACCCAGTACTTC. The encoded protein is CASSGGTGGLETQYF.

V gene TRBV9 combines with J gene TRBJ2-3; D tentatively reads TRBD1 or TRBD2 (5 bases each). The V gene's germline CDR1 is SGDLS and CDR2 YYNGEE. Trimming took 3 bases from V and 3 from J, leaving 17 bases between them. This CDR3 has 16 amino acids. CDR3 in DNA: TGTGCCAGCAGCGAGGGACCCAGTGTGACAACAGATACGCAGTATTTT. It specifies CASSEGPSVTTDTQYF.

The genes are TRBV10-3 and TRBJ1-1; 8 bases align to TRBD1. The CDR3 has 13 amino acids. Germline lookup yields CDR1 ENHRY and CDR2 SYGVKD. J lost 1 base, V lost 11 bases, and 6 bases had no gene match. CDR3 protein: CAVDRGENTEAFF. As DNA, the CDR3 is TGTGCCGTCGACAGGGGAGAGAACACTGAAGCTTTCTTT.

J is TRBJ2-3 and V is TRBV5-6; 7 bases are shared with TRBD2. The CDR3 contains 14 residues. Germline loops: CDR1 SGHDT, CDR2 YYEEEE. V dropped 0 bases and J dropped 6; count of bases not matched to a gene: 4. The CDR3 protein is CASSLEAGADTQYF. The CDR3 coding sequence is TGTGCCAGCAGCTTGGAGGCGGGAGCGGATACGCAGTATTTT. Using reference TRBV5-6 and TRBJ2-3 for the parts outside the CDR3, the full variable domain is DAGVTQSPTHLIKTRGQQVTLRCSPKSGHDTVSWYQQALGQGPQFIFQYYEEEERQRGNFPDRFSGHQFPNYSSELNVNALLLGDSALYLCASSLEAGADTQYFGPGTRLTVL.

This chain uses TRBV5-1 with TRBJ2-1; 9 bases fit TRBD2. V lost 6 bases and J lost 3; bases outside the gene matches: 19. Germline values: CDR1 SGHRS, CDR2 YFSETQ. This CDR3 has 19 residues. CDR3 amino acids: CASTLTPGLAGAGYNEQFF. The DNA of the CDR3 is TGCGCCAGCACCCTGACACCGGGACTAGCCGGAGCCGGCTACAATGAGCAGTTCTTC.

The chain uses TRBV11-3 and TRBJ2-7, with 7 bases fitting TRBD1. Germline V gene lookup returns CDR1 SGHNT and CDR2 YENEEA. Unmatched junction bases numbered 5, after V lost 4 bases and J lost 2 bases. The CDR3 has 14 residues. CDR3 sequence reads: CASSSPGQPYEQYF. The CDR3 DNA reads TGTGCCAGCAGCTCTCCGGGACAGCCCTACGAGCAGTACTTC. The whole variable domain, remainder taken from reference TRBV11-3 and TRBJ2-7, is EAGVVQSPRYKIIEKKQPVAFWCNPISGHNTLYWYLQNLGQGPELLIRYENEEAVDDSQLPKDRFSAERLKGVDSTLKIQPAELGDSAVYLCASSSPGQPYEQYFGPGTRLTVT.

This chain joins TRBV7-2 and TRBJ2-1; 7 nucleotides match TRBD2. The CDR3 contains 15 residues. Germline V gene sequence: CDR1 SGHTA, CDR2 FQGNSA. The ends lost 1 base at V and 5 bases at J; junction bases unmatched: 5. The CDR3 protein is CASSLGDYYNNEQFF. The CDR3, as DNA: TGTGCCAGCAGCTTAGGGGACTACTATAACAATGAGCAGTTCTTC.

The chain uses TRBV5-1 and TRBJ2-3; D remains ambiguous. The CDR3 contains 14 residues. Between the trimmed V and J ends, which lost 0 bases and 4 bases, there was a span of 9 bases. The germline gives CDR1 SGHRS, CDR2 YFSETQ. CDR3 in amino acids: CASSLVRVADTQYF. Written as DNA, the CDR3 is TGCGCCAGCAGCTTGGTTAGGGTCGCAGATACGCAGTATTTT.

The chain employs TRBV2 and TRBJ2-3; 7 positions match TRBD2. CDR1 and CDR2 from the germline V gene are SNHLY and FYNNEI. The CDR3 has 15 residues. V was pared by 5 bases and J by 0 bases, with 5 bases of the junction left unmatched. CDR3 loop: CASSPGTISTDTQYF. In DNA, the CDR3 is TGTGCCAGCAGTCCCGGGACTATTAGCACAGATACGCAGTATTTT.

This chain joins TRBV30 and TRBJ2-3, with TRBD2 matching over 8 bases. Trimming at V came to 5 bases and at J to 0 bases, leaving 22 bases not matched to a gene. This CDR3 spans 20 amino acids. Per germline, CDR1 GTSNPN and CDR2 SVGIG (reference sequence). Here the CDR3 reads CAWYPWKGSGVPSSTDTQYF. The CDR3 region has the DNA TGTGCCTGGTACCCCTGGAAGGGTAGCGGGGTTCCATCTAGCACAGATACGCAGTATTTT.

V is TRBV5-1 and J is TRBJ2-7, with 7 nucleotides matching TRBD2. J lost 3 bases, V lost 0 bases, and 3 bases had no gene match. This CDR3 spans 14 amino acids. Germline V gene lookup returns CDR1 SGHRS and CDR2 YFSETQ. The CDR3 bases are TGCGCCAGCAGCTTGGCCGGGGGGTACTACGAGCAGTACTTC. This encodes CASSLAGGYYEQYF.

The chain carries TRBV27 and TRBJ2-1; 12 nucleotides align to TRBD1. The germline V gene encodes CDR1 MNHEY and CDR2 SMNVEV (reference sequence). The CDR3 runs to 17 residues. V shed 6 bases and J 6 bases; nucleotides not matched to a gene: 12. The CDR3 here is CASSPNVPGQGANEQFF. The CDR3 nucleotides are TGTGCCAGCAGCCCTAACGTCCCGGGACAGGGGGCCAATGAGCAGTTCTTC.

The chain couples TRBV10-3 to TRBJ2-3, with TRBD2 identical over 9 bases. The CDR3 runs to 16 residues. Germline CDR1 is ENHRY and CDR2 is SYGVKD. Unmatched junction bases numbered 12, after V lost 6 bases and J lost 5 bases. The CDR3 sequence: CAIREPGTSLLDTQYF. CDR3 nucleotide sequence: TGTGCCATCAGGGAGCCGGGGACTAGCCTACTAGATACGCAGTATTTT.

This chain joins TRBV14 and TRBJ2-7; D remains unclear. Trimming left V 0 bases short and J 6 bases short, with 15 bases between. Germline CDR1 reads SGHDN; CDR2 reads FVKESK. The length of the CDR3 is 15 residues. CDR3 sequence: CASSQDYGGVGEQYF. CDR3 bases: TGTGCCAGCAGCCAAGATTATGGTGGGGTTGGCGAGCAGTACTTC.

This chain links TRBV30 with TRBJ1-4; D may be TRBD1 (6 bases). The V end was cut by 2 bases, the J end by 4 bases, with 11 bases between. Germline V gene lookup returns CDR1 GTSNPN and CDR2 SVGIG (reference sequence). The CDR3 loop spans 14 amino acids. The CDR3 nucleotides read TGTGCCTGGAGTACCGGACAGCTTAATGAAAAACTGTTTTTT. Encoded protein: CAWSTGQLNEKLFF.

The J gene is TRBJ1-1, the V gene TRBV11-2, with D unresolved. The CDR3 length is 14 residues. Trimming left V 5 bases short and J 3 bases short, with 13 bases between. Looked up from germline, CDR1 is SGHAT and CDR2 is FQNNGV. The CDR3 loop reads CASSRNPAYTEAFF. In DNA form, the CDR3 reads TGTGCCAGCAGCCGGAATCCCGCGTACACTGAAGCTTTCTTT.

V is TRBV5-4 and J is TRBJ2-7; TRBD2 agrees at 12 bases. CDR3 length: 15 amino acids. From germline, CDR1 is SGHNT and CDR2 YYREEE (reference sequence). V gave up 4 bases and J gave up 5 bases; unmatched junction bases: 7. This CDR3 is CASSRLTSGSNEQYF. The DNA of the CDR3 is TGTGCCAGCAGCCGTTTGACTAGCGGGAGTAACGAGCAGTACTTC.

The V call is TRBV19, the J call TRBJ2-4; 9 nucleotides match TRBD1. The CDR3 loop spans 16 amino acids. J gave up 0 bases and V 5 bases, and 5 bases lay outside the gene matches. Germline V gene data show CDR1 as LNHDA and CDR2 as SQIVND (reference sequence). This CDR3 reads CASSSGQGAAKNIQYF. CDR3 nucleotides: TGTGCCAGTAGTTCGGGACAGGGTGCAGCCAAAAACATTCAGTACTTC.

This rearrangement joins TRBV28 to TRBJ2-2; 7 nucleotides align to TRBD1. Germline trimming cut 4 bases from V and 3 bases from J; bases unmatched to any gene: 11. This CDR3 comprises 17 residues. Germline values: CDR1 MDHEN, CDR2 SYDVKM. CDR3 sequence (DNA): TGTGCCAGCAGTTCTTATTCGTACGGGACAGACACCGGGGAGCTGTTTTTT. It encodes CASSSYSYGTDTGELFF.

The V call is TRBV28, the J call TRBJ1-5; 7 nucleotides line up with TRBD1. The germline V gene has CDR1 MDHEN and CDR2 SYDVKM. This CDR3 spans 14 amino acids. After removal of 5 bases from V and 3 bases from J, the junction contained 4 bases not matched to a gene. CDR3 region: CASSRQGFNQPQHF. CDR3 sequence (DNA): TGTGCCAGCAGTCGACAGGGCTTCAATCAGCCCCAGCATTTT.

This clone has a single count. The chain links TRBV14 to TRBJ1-4, with 11 bases fitting TRBD1. V lost 5 bases, J lost 8 bases, and 7 bases stayed unmatched. CDR1 and CDR2 from the germline V gene are SGHDN and FVKESK. The CDR3 runs to 15 residues. The CDR3 DNA reads as TGTGCCAGCAGCTCTCGGACAGGGGGCAAAGAAAAACTGTTTTTT. It specifies CASSSRTGGKEKLFF. The whole variable domain, filled in from reference TRBV14 and TRBJ1-4, reads EAGVTQFPSHSVIEKGQTVTLRCDPISGHDNLYWYRRVMGKEIKFLLHFVKESKQDESGMPNNRFLAERTGGTYSTLKVQPAELEDSGVYFCASSSRTGGKEKLFFGSGTQLSVL.

This chain connects TRBV4-1 to TRBJ2-1; 10 bases match TRBD2. CDR1 and CDR2 (germline): MGHRA, YSYEKL. The trim removed 5 bases at V and 2 bases at J, leaving 6 bases unmatched. The CDR3 is 16 residues long. The CDR3 region is CASSASSGRTYNEQFF. The CDR3 DNA is TGCGCCAGCAGCGCCTCTAGCGGGAGAACCTACAATGAGCAGTTCTTC.

The chain uses TRBV11-2 and TRBJ1-2; 9 nucleotides line up with TRBD1. The V gene end was trimmed by 4 bases and the J gene end by 7 bases; junction bases not matched to a gene: 13. Looked up from germline, CDR1 is SGHAT and CDR2 is FQNNGV. The CDR3 totals 16 residues. The CDR3 region is CASSSLQGARGSGYTF. For the CDR3, the DNA is TGTGCCAGCAGCTCTCTACAGGGGGCGCGGGGTAGTGGCTACACCTTC.

The chain joins TRBV5-6 to TRBJ2-2; D remains ambiguous. The ends were cut back, 4 bases at V and 5 bases at J, with 6 bases in the middle. CDR3 length equals 12 residues. Germline CDR1 is SGHDT and CDR2 is YYEEEE. The CDR3 is CASSPVTGELFF. Written as DNA, the CDR3 is TGTGCCAGCAGCCCCGTTACCGGGGAGCTGTTTTTT. Supplemented by reference TRBV5-6 and TRBJ2-2, the full variable domain reads DAGVTQSPTHLIKTRGQQVTLRCSPKSGHDTVSWYQQALGQGPQFIFQYYEEEERQRGNFPDRFSGHQFPNYSSELNVNALLLGDSALYLCASSPVTGELFFGEGSRLTVL.